The present T cell receptor beta chain was sequenced within a study of blood T cell repertoires in COVID-19. Study context: The samples span acute and convalescent COVID-19 from the United States, Italy and Spain.

CDR1 SGHRS and CDR2 YFSETQ come from the germline V gene. CDR3 length: 15 residues. The V gene end was trimmed by 4 bases and the J gene end by 5 bases; junction bases not matched to a gene: 4. Using immunoSEQ multiplex PCR, the repertoire was profiled, and TCRdb retains in-frame clones only, with some absent. This repertoire shows under 250,000 clones, under 90% found once; its top ten account for around 1.8%. V gene TRBV5-1 combines with J gene TRBJ2-7, with 15 bases lining up with TRBD2. The sample taken for sequencing was PBMCs or T cells enriched from blood (not recorded which). This receptor was obtained from a man in his fifties or sixties who had recovered from COVID-19. CDR3 bases: TGCGCCAGCAGCCGGACTAGCGGGGGGGCTGACGAGCAGTACTTC. Its translation is CASSRTSGGADEQYF.